One sample yielded the 18 T cell receptor beta chains listed below, sequenced in a study of T cell responses to AZD1222 COVID-19 vaccine. Data came from immunoSEQ multiplex PCR; TCRdb stores just in-frame clones and leaves some out. This sample has more than 85,000 clones, with approximately 90% found just once. The sample here was peripheral blood, taken on day 0 of AZD1222 vaccination. These receptors originate from an adult in good health.

This clone appeared a single time. V is TRBV7-2 and J is TRBJ2-7, with TRBD1 identical over 12 bases. The CDR3 totals 15 residues. The germline CDR1 and CDR2 sequences are SGHTA and FQGNSA. The J segment lost 5 bases and the V segment lost 2 bases, leaving 4 bases of the junction unmatched. CDR3 residues: CASSLRWDRGHEQYF. In nucleotides, the CDR3 is TGTGCCAGCAGCTTAAGGTGGGACAGGGGGCACGAGCAGTACTTC. Combining the CDR3 with reference TRBV7-2 and TRBJ2-7 gives the whole variable domain GAGVSQSPSNKVTEKGKDVELRCDPISGHTALYWYRQSLGQGLEFLIYFQGNSAPDKSGLPSDRFSAERTGGSVSTLTIQRTQQEDSAVYLCASSLRWDRGHEQYFGPGTRLTVT.

This chain joins TRBV28 and TRBJ2-7; 8 bases align to TRBD1. The CDR3 length is 14 residues. The germline V gene encodes CDR1 MDHEN and CDR2 SYDVKM. Unmatched junction bases numbered 7, after V lost 5 bases and J lost 4 bases. The CDR3 bases are TGTGCCAGCAGTGCCGGGACAGGCTCATACGAGCAGTACTTC. It translates to CASSAGTGSYEQYF.

The gene calls are TRBV21-1 and TRBJ1-5; the table assigns TRBD1, which was not confirmed against the DNA. TRBV21-1 is flagged as a pseudogene. The CDR3 has 16 residues. Here the CDR3 reads CASSKVPGTVYQPQHF. In DNA form, the CDR3 reads TGTGCCAGCAGCAAAGTTCCCGGGACAGTTTATCAGCCCCAGCATTTT.

This rearrangement joins TRBV5-1 to TRBJ1-3; the D gene is possibly TRBD1 (6 bases). Germline-derived CDR1 and CDR2 are SGHRS and YFSETQ. V shed 5 bases and J shed 2 bases, with 8 bases lying between them. CDR3 size: 13 residues. The CDR3 loop is CASSTGTGNTIYF. For the CDR3, the DNA is TGCGCCAGCAGTACAGGGACTGGAAACACCATATATTTT. Variable domain in full (rest from reference TRBV5-1 and TRBJ1-3): KAGVTQTPRYLIKTRGQQVTLSCSPISGHRSVSWYQQTPGQGLQFLFEYFSETQRNKGNFPGRFSGRQFSNSRSEMNVSTLELGDSALYLCASSTGTGNTIYFGEGSWLTVV.

This chain connects TRBV4-1 to TRBJ2-7; D perhaps matches TRBD1 (7 bases). The CDR3 spans 13 residues. Germline lookup yields CDR1 MGHRA and CDR2 YSYEKL. V shed 8 bases and J shed 5 bases, with 16 bases lying between them. The CDR3 DNA is TGCGCCAGCGCCCAGGGGGGCGGCGACGAGCAGTACTTC. Protein product: CASAQGGGDEQYF.

Concerning this clone: The junction departs from the called germline gene at one end, perhaps through a read error. The chain joins TRBV7-7 to TRBJ2-5, with a tentative D call TRBD2 (7 bases). CDR3 size: 15 residues. Germline lookup yields CDR1 SSHAT and CDR2 FNYEAQ (reference sequence). The CDR3 nucleotides are TGTGCTAGCAGCACCGGGGGGCACCCCCGAGAGACCCAGTACTTC. As protein: CASSTGGHPRETQYF.

The chain uses TRBV24-1 and TRBJ1-2; 11 nucleotides align to TRBD1. From germline, CDR1 is KGHDR and CDR2 SFDVKD. The V segment lost 9 bases and the J segment 7 bases; nucleotides outside the gene matches: 3. The length of the CDR3 is 12 residues. The CDR3 sequence is CATEGQGVGYTF. The CDR3 DNA reads TGTGCCACCGAGGGACAGGGGGTTGGCTACACCTTC.

The chain combines TRBV7-2 with TRBJ2-1; TRBD2 aligns across 7 bases. V was pared by 4 bases and J by 7 bases, with 4 bases of the junction left unmatched. Germline-derived CDR1 and CDR2 are SGHTA and FQGNSA. CDR3 length: 13 residues. CDR3 nucleotide sequence: TGTGCCAGCAGCTCGGGGGGTAGGAATGAGCAGTTCTTC. Translating it yields CASSSGGRNEQFF.

The V and J genes are TRBV7-3 and TRBJ2-7; 11 bases match TRBD2. Per the germline V gene, CDR1 is SGHTA and CDR2 is FQGTGA. This CDR3 region has 15 residues. The J segment lost 0 bases and the V segment lost 5 bases, leaving 3 bases of the junction unmatched. The CDR3 here is CASSLSGGDSYEQYF. CDR3 in DNA: TGTGCCAGCAGCCTTAGCGGGGGGGACTCCTACGAGCAGTACTTC.

The rearrangement links TRBV11-2 to TRBJ2-7; D is unresolved. The CDR3 consists of 13 residues. The germline V gene encodes CDR1 SGHAT and CDR2 FQNNGV. V lost 5 bases to trimming and J lost 1 base, with 9 bases between them. The chain's CDR3 is CASSLLDSYEQYF. CDR3 bases: TGTGCCAGCAGCCTGTTAGATTCCTACGAGCAGTACTTC.

The chain uses TRBV4-2 and TRBJ1-5; D remains unclear. Per germline, CDR1 LGHNA and CDR2 YNFKEQ. This CDR3 spans 13 amino acids. Trimming stripped 2 bases from V and 9 bases from J, with 11 bases between. CDR3 region: CASSQLRDLPQHF. The CDR3 region has the DNA TGTGCCAGCAGCCAACTACGGGATCTGCCCCAGCATTTT.

The chain combines TRBV18 with TRBJ1-2, with unresolved D. Germline V CDR1 and CDR2: KGHSH, LQKENI. The CDR3 runs to 13 residues. The germline V and J ends were trimmed by 5 bases and 8 bases, with 15 bases remaining between them. The CDR3 spells CASSSSQDKGYTF. In DNA form, the CDR3 reads TGTGCCAGCTCATCGTCCCAAGACAAGGGCTACACCTTC.

The chain joins TRBV19 to TRBJ2-2; D is undetermined. Germline-derived CDR1 and CDR2 are LNHDA and SQIVND (reference sequence). V was cut by 7 bases and J by 7 bases, with 10 bases left in between. CDR3 length: 12 residues. CDR3 region: CASKIQNGELFF. CDR3 nucleotides: TGTGCCAGTAAGATTCAGAACGGGGAGCTGTTTTTT.

The CDR3 sequence: CASSSRERGNTIYF. The CDR3 DNA reads TGTGCCAGCAGTTCCAGGGAGCGGGGAAACACCATATATTTT. V usage is TRBV27 and J usage is TRBJ1-3, with D perhaps matching TRBD1 (5 bases). The V gene's germline CDR1 is MNHEY and CDR2 SMNVEV (reference sequence). Trimming removed 4 bases from V and 4 bases from J, with 11 bases in between. This CDR3 comprises 14 residues.

This clone was seen a handful of times. This chain connects TRBV28 to TRBJ2-3, with TRBD2 identical over 7 bases. Germline V gives CDR1 MDHEN, CDR2 SYDVKM. CDR3 length: 17 amino acids. Losses at the gene ends were 2 bases for V and 2 bases for J; bases not matched to a gene: 10. CDR3 residues: CASSLNPLADYTDTQYF. CDR3 bases: TGTGCCAGCAGTTTAAACCCTCTAGCGGACTACACAGATACGCAGTATTTT.

This clone was recorded a few times. This sequence joins TRBV6-4 and TRBJ1-4, with 8 nucleotides matching TRBD1. This CDR3 has 15 amino acids. Looked up from germline, CDR1 is MRHNA and CDR2 is SNTAGT. The J segment lost 5 bases and the V segment lost 4 bases, leaving 6 bases of the junction unmatched. CDR3 in amino acids: CASSATGTGNEKLFF. The DNA for the CDR3 is TGTGCCAGCAGTGCCACCGGGACAGGAAATGAAAAACTGTTTTTT.

In this sample, this clone turned up once. The chain uses TRBV5-1 and TRBJ2-5; the match to TRBD1 covers 9 bases. Germline V gene sequence: CDR1 SGHRS, CDR2 YFSETQ. CDR3 length: 16 amino acids. Losses at the gene ends were 3 bases for V and 6 bases for J; bases not matched to a gene: 12. The CDR3 is CASSSGRQGVYQTQYF. Written as DNA, the CDR3 is TGCGCCAGCAGCTCGGGGCGACAGGGGGTTTATCAGACCCAGTACTTC.

This rearrangement joins TRBV7-2 to TRBJ1-6, with 7 positions matching TRBD1. Germline V CDR1 and CDR2: SGHTA, FQGNSA. The CDR3 spans 14 residues. The V and J ends lost 5 bases and 9 bases, in that order; junction bases with no gene match: 7. The CDR3: CASSRDSRTSPLHF. The CDR3 region has the DNA TGTGCCAGCAGCCGGGACAGTCGTACTTCACCCCTCCACTTT.